This T cell receptor (beta chain) stems from a study of a mutant IDH1 vaccine in newly diagnosed glioma. Study-wide context: The start of vaccination came 4-6 weeks after radiotherapy alone, or with temozolomide cycles. The treated group averaged around 40 years old and was 62.5% male, roughly 38% female. Held at week 35, visit V12 was the safety follow-up, and visit V13 followed at week 47.

The CDR3 is 13 residues long. The V end lost 4 bases, the J end lost 3 bases, and 10 bases lay between the germline ends. Germline lookup yields CDR1 MNHEY and CDR2 SMNVEV (reference sequence). Measured with immunoSEQ multiplex PCR; TCRdb has only the in-frame clones, and not every one. The sample contains tens of thousands of clones, less than 90% of which appear only once. Concerning this clone: Its specificity is not known.

Specified time point: week 47, end of study. A 20-mer mutant IDH1 peptide at 300 ug was injected subcutaneously with topical imiquimod. Eight vaccine doses were administered to patients at weeks 1, 3, 5, 7, 11, 15, 19 and 23. V usage is TRBV27 and J usage is TRBJ2-7, with a possible D match to TRBD1 (6 bases). The sample here was PBMCs, taken from a glioma patient whose treatment included an IDH1 peptide vaccine. The clonotype originates from a woman in her fifties or sixties with glioma. The CDR3 region is CASSSGQFYEQYF. In DNA form, the CDR3 reads TGTGCCAGCAGTTCAGGACAGTTCTACGAGCAGTACTTC.